These 18 T cell receptor beta chains originate from one sample sequenced in a study of OX40 agonist ivuxolimab in advanced cancers. Measured with immunoSEQ multiplex PCR; TCRdb has only the in-frame clones, and not every one. The table shows over 70,000 clones, with 70% to 90% occurring only once. Specimen: CD4+ or CD8+ T cells sorted from blood, collected in a trial of the OX40 agonist ivuxolimab. All receptors derive from an adult with an advanced solid tumor such as melanoma, head and neck, liver or kidney cancer.

The chain couples TRBV27 to TRBJ2-7, with D perhaps TRBD2 (6 bases). CDR1 is MNHEY, CDR2 SMNVEV, per germline (reference sequence). The length of the CDR3 is 14 residues. Trimming shortened V by 5 bases and J by 5 bases, and 16 bases separated the two germline ends. As DNA, the CDR3 is TGTGCCAGCAGTGAGAGCCGGGGGTTCAACGAGCAGTACTTC. Encoded protein: CASSESRGFNEQYF.

The genes are TRBV7-2 and TRBJ1-1; no firm D call. The CDR3 loop spans 13 amino acids. Germline CDR1 and CDR2: SGHTA and FQGNSA. V was clipped by 5 bases and J by 6 bases, with 13 bases between them. The CDR3 is CASSPDFSAEAFF. The CDR3 DNA reads as TGTGCCAGCAGCCCGGACTTTTCCGCTGAAGCTTTCTTT.

There are a few counts of this clone. This chain joins TRBV19 and TRBJ1-5, with D hard to call. The V gene lost 6 bases and the J gene lost 3 bases, with 9 bases spanning the gap. Looked up from germline, CDR1 is LNHDA and CDR2 is SQIVND (reference sequence). This CDR3 has 13 residues. This chain's CDR3 is CASSEQANQPQHF. The DNA of the CDR3 is TGTGCCAGTAGCGAGCAGGCCAATCAGCCCCAGCATTTT.

The V gene is TRBV2, the J gene TRBJ1-6; D is undetermined. CDR3 length: 16 amino acids. The V and J ends lost 5 bases and 8 bases respectively, with 19 bases between them. Germline CDR1 is SNHLY and CDR2 is FYNNEI. The CDR3 DNA reads TGTGCCAGCAGTCTCCGGGAACAATGGGCGGATTCACCCCTCCACTTT. Its protein is CASSLREQWADSPLHF.

V usage is TRBV7-9 and J usage is TRBJ2-1; possible D gene TRBD2, 6 bases. Deletions cut 4 bases from V and 4 bases from J, with 14 bases between. Germline V gene lookup returns CDR1 SEHNR and CDR2 FQNEAQ (reference sequence). The CDR3 contains 15 residues. The CDR3 DNA is TGTGCCAGCAGCTCCCTCCGGGAGCGGTACAATGAGCAGTTCTTC. Amino acids: CASSSLRERYNEQFF.

The rearrangement joins TRBV10-1 to TRBJ1-1; 7 nucleotides match TRBD1. CDR1 and CDR2 from the germline V gene are WNHNN and SYGVQD (reference sequence). This CDR3 is 14 amino acids long. J was trimmed by 4 bases and V by 5 bases; bases with no gene match: 7. This chain's CDR3 is CASSMTGSSTEAFF. The DNA of the CDR3 is TGCGCCAGCAGTATGACAGGGTCAAGCACTGAAGCTTTCTTT.

The chain carries TRBV4-2 and TRBJ2-3; D gene ambiguous. This CDR3 is built from 15 residues. Deletions cut 0 bases from V and 2 bases from J, with 9 bases between. Germline assignment: CDR1 LGHNA and CDR2 YNFKEQ. CDR3: CASSQESLYTDTQYF. CDR3 nucleotides: TGTGCCAGCAGCCAAGAGTCTCTGTACACAGATACGCAGTATTTT.

V usage is TRBV5-1 and J usage is TRBJ2-3, with 11 bases identical to TRBD1. The CDR3 runs to 15 residues. Germline V gene lookup returns CDR1 SGHRS and CDR2 YFSETQ. V gave up 2 bases and J gave up 4 bases; unmatched junction bases: 3. The CDR3 here is CASSLGQGAADTQYF. The DNA of the CDR3 is TGCGCCAGCAGCTTAGGACAGGGGGCCGCAGATACGCAGTATTTT.

This chain uses TRBV21-1 with TRBJ1-2. TRBV21-1 is a known pseudogene. The CDR3 is 14 amino acids. The CDR3 region is CASSKGGNFHGYTF. CDR3 DNA: TGTGCCAGCAGCAAAGGAGGGAATTTCCATGGCTACACCTTC.

The chain employs TRBV5-6 and TRBJ1-2, with a weak D call TRBD1 (6 bases). This CDR3 is built from 17 residues. Germline CDR1 is SGHDT and CDR2 is YYEEEE. V was trimmed by 3 bases and J by 5 bases, leaving 23 bases between them. CDR3 sequence reads: CASSSSRRGGTTYGYTF. CDR3 bases: TGTGCCAGCAGCTCGAGCCGCCGGGGAGGGACAACGTATGGCTACACCTTC.

The genes are TRBV28 and TRBJ2-7; 9 nucleotides line up with TRBD1. This CDR3 comprises 13 residues. Germline V gives CDR1 MDHEN, CDR2 SYDVKM. J gave up 6 bases and V 6 bases, and 6 bases lay outside the gene matches. The CDR3 region has the DNA TGTGCCAGCAGAACAGGGGGCTTTGGCGAGCAGTACTTC. It is translated as CASRTGGFGEQYF.

The CDR3 sequence is CASSQGNNEQFF. The CDR3 DNA reads as TGCGCCAGCAGCCAAGGAAACAATGAGCAGTTCTTC. This chain joins TRBV4-3 and TRBJ2-1, with D hard to call. V was pared by 1 base and J by 5 bases, with 3 bases between. Per the germline V gene, CDR1 is LGHNA and CDR2 is YSLEER. There are 12 residues in the CDR3.

V is TRBV6-6 and J is TRBJ1-4; 9 positions match TRBD1. Germline V gives CDR1 MNHNY, CDR2 SVGAGI (reference sequence). The V segment lost 5 bases and the J segment 8 bases; nucleotides outside the gene matches: 6. CDR3 length: 14 residues. The CDR3 DNA sequence: TGTGCCAGCAGTCCGGGACAGGGAAGAGAAAAACTGTTTTTT. Encoded protein: CASSPGQGREKLFF.

The chain's CDR3 is CASSLPGEAGQPQHF. CDR3 nucleotide sequence: TGTGCCAGCAGTTTACCAGGGGAGGCCGGTCAGCCCCAGCATTTT. The genes are TRBV28 and TRBJ1-5, with D perhaps TRBD1 (6 bases). Germline V gene lookup returns CDR1 MDHEN and CDR2 SYDVKM. The ends were cut back, 2 bases at V and 6 bases at J, with 14 bases in the middle. The CDR3 is 15 residues long.

The rearrangement uses TRBV4-2 and TRBJ1-2, with D unresolved. Per germline, CDR1 LGHNA and CDR2 YNFKEQ. This CDR3 has 17 residues. Trimming stripped 2 bases from V and 8 bases from J, with 24 bases between. CDR3 amino acids: CASSQSPASASGEGYTF. CDR3 DNA sequence: TGTGCCAGCAGCCAATCCCCCGCGTCCGCAAGTGGAGAAGGCTACACCTTC.

The rearrangement links TRBV14 to TRBJ2-5; TRBD1 aligns across 8 bases. The CDR3 is 14 residues long. Germline V gives CDR1 SGHDN, CDR2 FVKESK. The V gene end was trimmed by 4 bases and the J gene end by 2 bases; junction bases not matched to a gene: 3. CDR3 sequence: CASSPRTGQETQYF. DNA of the CDR3: TGTGCCAGCAGCCCCCGGACAGGGCAAGAGACCCAGTACTTC.

The V call is TRBV7-3, the J call TRBJ2-3; no clear D gene. CDR3 length equals 13 residues. From germline, CDR1 is SGHTA and CDR2 FQGTGA. V lost 1 base to trimming and J lost 6 bases, with 8 bases between them. The CDR3 sequence is CASSLSPADTQYF. CDR3 nucleotide sequence: TGTGCCAGCAGCTTAAGCCCCGCCGATACGCAGTATTTT.

This chain joins TRBV12-5 and TRBJ2-2, with TRBD2 identical over 10 bases. V lost 4 bases to trimming and J lost 4 bases; unmatched junction nucleotides: 9. The CDR3 length is 17 residues. In germline, CDR1 is LGHNT, CDR2 FRNRAP. The CDR3 DNA sequence: TGTGCTAGTGGTTCTAATTGTAGCGGGGGGATCACCGGGGAGCTGTTTTTT. Protein product: CASGSNCSGGITGELFF.